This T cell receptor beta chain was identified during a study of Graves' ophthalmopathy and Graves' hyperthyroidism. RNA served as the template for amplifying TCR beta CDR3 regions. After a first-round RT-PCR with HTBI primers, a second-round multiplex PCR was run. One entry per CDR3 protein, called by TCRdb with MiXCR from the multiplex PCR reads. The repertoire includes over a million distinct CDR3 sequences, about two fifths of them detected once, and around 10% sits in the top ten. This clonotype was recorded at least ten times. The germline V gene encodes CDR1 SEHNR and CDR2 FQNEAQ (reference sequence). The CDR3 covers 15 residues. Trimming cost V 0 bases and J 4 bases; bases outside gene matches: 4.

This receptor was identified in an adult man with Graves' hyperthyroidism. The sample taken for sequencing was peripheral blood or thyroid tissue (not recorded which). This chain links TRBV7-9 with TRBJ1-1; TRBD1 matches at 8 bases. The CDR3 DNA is TGTGCCAGCAGCTTAGCGCAGGGGGCGAGCACTGAAGCTTTCTTT. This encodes CASSLAQGASTEAFF.